These 20 T cell receptor beta chains originate from one sample sequenced in a study of OX40 agonist ivuxolimab in advanced cancers. Repertoires were generated with immunoSEQ multiplex PCR, while TCRdb's copy carries only in-frame clones and drops some. The data hold 55,000 to 65,000 clones, with 75% to 90% observed a single time. This sample comprised CD4+ or CD8+ T cells sorted from blood, obtained in a trial of the OX40 agonist ivuxolimab. The source of these receptors is an adult with an advanced solid tumor such as melanoma, head and neck, liver or kidney cancer.

This clone has only a few counts. The V gene is TRBV28, the J gene TRBJ2-5; tentatively, D is TRBD2 (5 bases). CDR1 and CDR2 from the germline V gene are MDHEN and SYDVKM. CDR3 length equals 13 residues. V shed 4 bases and J shed 3 bases, with 9 bases lying between them. Here the CDR3 reads CASSSPREETQYF. CDR3 DNA sequence: TGTGCCAGCAGTTCCCCGAGGGAAGAGACCCAGTACTTC. Full variable domain (remainder filled in from reference TRBV28 and TRBJ2-5): DVKVTQSSRYLVKRTGEKVFLECVQDMDHENMFWYRQDPGLGLRLIYFSYDVKMKEKGDIPEGYSVSREKKERFSLILESASTNQTSMYLCASSSPREETQYFGPGTRLLVL.

This clone was seen just once. In DNA form, the CDR3 reads TGCGCCAGCAGCCAAGGCGCCACTTTAGGGTCTGAAGCTTTCTTT. This codes for CASSQGATLGSEAFF. The chain employs TRBV4-3 and TRBJ1-1; no firm D call. Trimming took off 1 base at V and 6 bases at J, with 15 bases between the two ends. Germline CDR1 LGHNA, CDR2 YSLEER. The CDR3 spans 15 residues.

The genes are TRBV27 and TRBJ2-7, with 10 bases fitting TRBD2. CDR3 size: 14 residues. Germline V lookup: CDR1 MNHEY, CDR2 SMNVEV (reference sequence). The J segment lost 4 bases and the V segment lost 3 bases, leaving 3 bases of the junction unmatched. The CDR3 DNA sequence: TGTGCCAGCAGTTTGGGACTAGCGCCTTACGAGCAGTACTTC. Encoded protein: CASSLGLAPYEQYF.

This clone was detected only once. The chain combines TRBV5-6 with TRBJ2-3; no reliable D call. The CDR3 totals 12 residues. CDR1 and CDR2 (germline): SGHDT, YYEEEE. Trimming left V 4 bases short and J 5 bases short, with 8 bases between. The CDR3 loop reads CASSPWGDTQYF. The CDR3 DNA follows: TGTGCCAGCAGCCCTTGGGGAGATACGCAGTATTTT.

V usage is TRBV28 and J usage is TRBJ1-2; D uncertain. V lost 5 bases to trimming and J lost 4 bases, with 8 bases between them. Germline values: CDR1 MDHEN, CDR2 SYDVKM. The CDR3 spans 12 residues. The CDR3 here is CASSPSTYGYTF. The CDR3 coding sequence is TGTGCCAGCAGTCCCAGCACCTATGGCTACACCTTC.

The rearrangement joins TRBV6-1 to TRBJ2-1, with 8 bases identical to TRBD2. V lost 10 bases, J lost 6 bases, and 8 bases stayed unmatched. CDR1 is MNHNS, CDR2 SASEGT, per germline. CDR3 size: 13 residues. The CDR3 loop is CATGLASGNEQFF. The CDR3 DNA is TGTGCCACAGGACTAGCCTCGGGCAATGAGCAGTTCTTC.

This chain connects TRBV9 to TRBJ1-4; D unclear. Trimming left V 3 bases short and J 7 bases short, with 10 bases between. From germline, CDR1 is SGDLS and CDR2 YYNGEE. The CDR3 totals 13 residues. CDR3 bases: TGTGCCAGCAGCGCCTCCTTCGGTGAAAAACTGTTTTTT. Its protein product is CASSASFGEKLFF. Supplemented by reference TRBV9 and TRBJ1-4, the full variable domain reads DSGVTQTPKHLITATGQRVTLRCSPRSGDLSVYWYQQSLDQGLQFLIQYYNGEERAKGNILERFSAQQFPDLHSELNLSSLELGDSALYFCASSASFGEKLFFGSGTQLSVL.

This clone is a singleton in its sample. This chain joins TRBV7-8 and TRBJ2-7, with D possibly called TRBD1 or TRBD2 (7 bases each). V lost 6 bases and J lost 0, with 27 bases in between. Germline V gives CDR1 SGHVS, CDR2 FQNEAQ. This CDR3 comprises 19 residues. CDR3 loop: CASSTSGTETSRFSYEQYF. The DNA for the CDR3 is TGTGCCAGCAGTACCTCCGGGACAGAGACTAGCCGATTCTCCTACGAGCAGTACTTC.

This chain connects TRBV6-5 to TRBJ2-7, with D perhaps matching TRBD1 or TRBD2 (5 bases each). Germline V gene lookup returns CDR1 MNHEY and CDR2 SVGAGI. V lost 5 bases to trimming and J lost 2 bases, with 13 bases between them. The CDR3 extends over 14 amino acids. The CDR3, as DNA: TGTGCCAGCAGTCACCGGGACCGAGCCTACGAGCAGTACTTC. This gives the protein CASSHRDRAYEQYF.

The V call is TRBV5-4, the J call TRBJ1-2; 7 bases are a match to TRBD1. CDR3 length: 13 amino acids. Trimming cost V 5 bases and J 7 bases; bases outside gene matches: 8. Germline-derived CDR1 and CDR2 are SGHNT and YYREEE (reference sequence). CDR3 bases: TGTGCCAGCAGGGACAGGTTCCGGGGTGGCTACACCTTC. Translated: CASRDRFRGGYTF.

The rearrangement uses TRBV5-4 and TRBJ1-6; D ambiguous. V dropped 0 bases and J dropped 9 bases, with 19 bases sitting between them. Germline V gives CDR1 SGHNT, CDR2 YYREEE (reference sequence). This CDR3 spans 17 amino acids. CDR3 coding DNA: TGTGCCAGCAGCTTGGCCCCCCCAGGTGGAGCCGCTTCACCCCTCCACTTT. Translating gives CASSLAPPGGAASPLHF.

The chain uses TRBV5-4 and TRBJ2-5, with a possible D match to TRBD2 (5 bases). The CDR3 runs 13 residues. Trimming shortened V by 5 bases and J by 7 bases, and 15 bases separated the two germline ends. Germline V gene sequence: CDR1 SGHNT, CDR2 YYREEE (reference sequence). In nucleotides, the CDR3 is TGTGCCAGCAGTTTTAGCGACCCTCCGACCCAGTACTTC. Translated, it gives CASSFSDPPTQYF.

CDR3 protein: CASSARQGLSYNEQFF. The DNA of the CDR3 is TGTGCCAGCAGCGCCCGGCAGGGATTAAGCTACAATGAGCAGTTCTTC. This chain uses TRBV9 with TRBJ2-1, with D possibly matching TRBD1 (5 bases). The ends were cut back, 3 bases at V and 3 bases at J, with 16 bases in the middle. Germline assignment: CDR1 SGDLS and CDR2 YYNGEE. The CDR3 has 16 residues.

This clone showed up just a few times. CDR3 loop: CASSISQGARQPQHF. The CDR3 region has the DNA TGTGCCAGTAGTATAAGTCAGGGGGCACGACAGCCCCAGCATTTT. The chain is built from TRBV19 and TRBJ1-5; TRBD1 aligns across 8 bases. This CDR3 contains 15 residues. The V segment lost 2 bases and the J segment 7 bases; nucleotides outside the gene matches: 7. Germline CDR1 LNHDA, CDR2 SQIVND (reference sequence).

J is TRBJ1-1 and V is TRBV5-6, with unresolved D. CDR1 is SGHDT and CDR2 is YYEEEE in the germline V gene. The CDR3 has 14 residues. Trimming left V 1 base short and J 1 base short, with 8 bases between. CDR3: CASSLFTRNTEAFF. The CDR3 region has the DNA TGTGCCAGCAGCTTGTTCACACGGAACACTGAAGCTTTCTTT.

This clone was seen a handful of times. J is TRBJ1-3 and V is TRBV5-6; D unresolved. The length of the CDR3 is 14 residues. The V gene's germline CDR1 is SGHDT and CDR2 YYEEEE. Between the trimmed V and J ends, which lost 6 bases and 0 bases, there was a span of 10 bases. The CDR3 region is CASNRFSSGNTIYF. The CDR3 bases are TGTGCCAGCAACCGATTCAGCTCTGGAAACACCATATATTTT.

This chain joins TRBV11-2 and TRBJ2-7, with a tentative D call TRBD2 (5 bases). With 6 bases removed from V and 3 bases from J, the gap between germline ends came to 12 bases. The CDR3 extends over 13 amino acids. CDR1 SGHAT and CDR2 FQNNGV come from the germline V gene. CDR3 bases: TGTGCCAGCAGTCAAGCGGTGCTCTACGAGCAGTACTTC. Its protein product is CASSQAVLYEQYF.

This chain links TRBV9 with TRBJ2-5; a possible D gene is TRBD1 (6 bases). Deletions cut 0 bases from V and 0 bases from J, with 9 bases between. There are 15 residues in the CDR3. The germline CDR1 and CDR2 sequences are SGDLS and YYNGEE. Here the CDR3 reads CASSVGQDNQETQYF. The DNA for the CDR3 is TGTGCCAGCAGCGTAGGACAGGACAACCAAGAGACCCAGTACTTC.

This clone occurred once. V usage is TRBV11-2 and J usage is TRBJ2-1, with 7 nucleotides matching TRBD1. With V trimmed by 6 bases and J by 4 bases, 12 bases remained unmatched. CDR1 SGHAT and CDR2 FQNNGV come from the germline V gene. The CDR3 spans 16 residues. The chain's CDR3 is CASSFPSGTAYNEQFF. CDR3 nucleotides: TGTGCCAGCAGTTTTCCTTCCGGGACAGCGTACAATGAGCAGTTCTTC.

This clone was recorded only once. V and J are TRBV19 and TRBJ2-5, with a weak D call TRBD2 (6 bases). CDR1 and CDR2 from the germline V gene are LNHDA and SQIVND (reference sequence). Trimming took 3 bases from V and 1 from J, leaving 9 bases between them. The CDR3 contains 14 residues. CDR3 in amino acids: CASSITGVQETQYF. DNA for the CDR3: TGTGCCAGTAGTATTACGGGGGTCCAAGAGACCCAGTACTTC.